This T cell receptor beta chain was sequenced during a study of T cell responses to AZD1222 COVID-19 vaccine (dated by TCRdb to about 2021). For the study in its entirety: AZD1222 recipients given second doses at about 4 weeks or at about 12 weeks were pooled, since spike-specific TCR depth and breadth were not found to differ between the two schedules. Trial participants were enrolled into age subgroups of 18-55, 56-69 and 70-plus years, which contained about 150, 28 and 57 TCR-sequenced participants, respectively. A total of more than 230 trial participants underwent TCR sequencing, of whom 200 to 220 received two doses of AZD1222 and 26 received two doses of the MenACWY control vaccine. The paper's findings and limits, for the study overall: Conclusions about previously exposed vaccinees are limited because only five to seven AZD1222 recipients were SARS-CoV-2 seropositive at baseline. Because no samples from the day 14 peak response were available, repertoires could be characterized only after the peak T cell response. Participants were mostly white British and included more females than males, and it was suggested by the authors that clonal diversity may have been underestimated. Epitopes outside the regions mutated in the B.1.351 and B.1.1.7 variants were reportedly recognized by nearly half of the unique spike-specific TCRs. The vaccine-associated CD4 TCRs covered the entire spike protein, and the dominant responses fell in regions 160-218 and 743-854. In the small 56-69-year group, the increase in depth fell short of significance, most likely because of low power. After two AZD1222 doses, spike-specific TCR breadth and depth were significantly higher than at day 0 and than in MenACWY recipients.

From its cysteine to its phenylalanine, the CDR3 spans 13 amino acids. Just CDR3 DNA is preserved here, 39 bases in frame from base 1. For this chain, trimming is 3 bases at the V end and 3 bases at the J end, and the number of junction bases without a gene match is 2. CDR1 is given as SGDLS and CDR2 as YYNGEE, both from the germline V gene. This clone has only one observation. Its antigen remains undetermined. No qualities accompany the bases; no much larger clone lies one base away. The CDR3 regions of human TCRbeta chains were subjected to immunosequencing. The published analysis was carried out like this. Repertoire TCRs were matched against a reference library of SARS-CoV-2-specific TCRs generated with the MIRA antigen-specificity platform. Breadth was defined as the fraction of unique TCRs that were SARS-CoV-2-associated, and depth was defined as the fraction of total T cells that were SARS-CoV-2-associated. Each spike-specific TCR was assigned to its reactive spike region and to a CD4 or CD8 class using the MIRA data. Log10-transformed breadth and depth values were compared by one-way ANOVA with Sidak's multiple comparisons tests. TCRdb holds this immuneACCESS table with in-frame rearrangements only. Some clones are missing; in checked studies, unresolved V genes explain under half, and the rest has no known cause. V and J calls and clone size are given by that table; D and trimming were obtained from the DNA. In this sample the table shows some 99,000 clones, roughly nine tenths of which occur a single time. The ten top clones hold 7.5% of the sample.

The time point label on this specimen signifies: baseline before first vaccination. Vaccinee samples came from UK trials COV001 and COV002, including a single-blind randomized controlled phase 2/3 trial of AZD1222 (ChAdOx1 nCoV-19) in healthy adults. For TCRbeta chain sequencing, PBMC samples were collected from trial participants at day 0 and at day 28 after the second dose. Source: peripheral blood, taken on day 0 of AZD1222 vaccination. The clonotype originates from an adult in good health. Here the chain combines TRBV9 and TRBJ1-2; 7 of the junction bases match TRBD1. The CDR3 reads as follows: CASSAQGDYGYTF. The nucleotide sequence is TGTGCCAGCAGCGCCCAGGGGGACTATGGCTACACCTTC.